A single sample is the source of the 5 T cell receptor beta chains below, sequenced in a study of preoperative IRX-2 immunotherapy in early breast cancer (dated by TCRdb to about 2019). Library construction relied on the immunoSEQ multiplex PCR assay. TCRdb retrieved this table from immuneACCESS and kept in-frame rearrangements only. Not all clones are present; in checked studies, unresolved V genes account for under half, and no reason is known for the remainder. This sample comprises around 35,000 clones, nearly 95% of them detected only once. The top ten hold around 6% of the sample. The sample's treatment or condition label, decoded: preoperative locoregional IRX-2 cytokine immunotherapy. Sample acquisition took place from a patient treated with IRX-2 immunotherapy. The receptors were sampled from a human donor with breast cancer.

The chain recombines TRBV27 with TRBJ1-2; D is uncertain. Looked up from germline, CDR1 is MNHEY and CDR2 is SMNVEV (reference sequence). V lost 7 bases, J lost 5 bases, and 20 bases lay in between. This CDR3 has 15 residues. The CDR3 DNA reads TGTGCCAGCACGACCACTTCGGGAGGACCGTATGGCTACACCTTC. Its translation: CASTTTSGGPYGYTF.

V gene TRBV29-1 combines with J gene TRBJ1-4; D is unclear. The CDR3 totals 12 residues. V lost 4 bases, J lost 8 bases, and 11 bases lay in between. Germline V gives CDR1 SQVTM, CDR2 ANQGSEA. The CDR3 reads CSVGLSVEKLFF. The DNA of the CDR3 is TGCAGCGTTGGGTTGTCGGTCGAAAAACTGTTTTTT.

This chain's CDR3 is CASSRPPANQETQYF. As DNA, the CDR3 is TGTGCCAGCAGTCGGCCTCCGGCAAACCAAGAGACCCAGTACTTC. This sequence joins TRBV6-5 and TRBJ2-5; D not certain. The CDR3 runs 15 residues. The germline V gene has CDR1 MNHEY and CDR2 SVGAGI. V was clipped by 5 bases and J by 0 bases, with 13 bases between them.

The chain employs TRBV18 and TRBJ2-7; possibly TRBD1 or TRBD2 for D (5 bases each). The CDR3 spans 13 residues. In germline, CDR1 is KGHSH, CDR2 LQKENI. Trimming shortened V by 2 bases and J by 6 bases, and 11 bases separated the two germline ends. The CDR3 loop is CASSPWDDREQYF. The DNA for the CDR3 is TGTGCCAGCTCACCATGGGACGACCGCGAGCAGTACTTC.

This chain uses TRBV7-2 with TRBJ2-7, with 8 bases fitting TRBD1. V lost 7 bases to trimming and J lost 4 bases; unmatched junction nucleotides: 15. Per germline, CDR1 SGHTA and CDR2 FQGNSA. There are 16 residues in the CDR3. CDR3 DNA sequence: TGTGCCAGCACCCAACCGACAGGACAGGGTCTTTACGAGCAGTACTTC. It is translated as CASTQPTGQGLYEQYF.